Presented here are 11 T cell receptor beta chains from one specimen sequenced in a study of blood T cells in healthy people across ages. Combining a sample-barcoded 5' primer with a J-beta primer mix, a second PCR ran for 7 to 11 cycles. TCRdb used MiXCR to reprocess the 5' RACE reads, holding one entry per CDR3 protein. The table records about 1.8 million distinct CDR3 sequences, about 49% of them present only once. Sequencing used blood. These TCRs come from a woman between 40 and 55 years old in good health.

This clonotype was picked up a small number of times. This rearrangement joins TRBV7-2 to TRBJ2-7; a possible D gene is TRBD1 (6 bases). Trimming stripped 1 base from V and 10 bases from J, with 17 bases between. CDR1 and CDR2 (germline): SGHTA, FQGNSA. The CDR3 contains 14 residues. The CDR3 DNA reads as TGTGCCAGCAGCTTAGGGGCCGGGACACCAGCCCAGTACTTC. Its protein is CASSLGAGTPAQYF.

This chain links TRBV24-1 with TRBJ2-5, with D possibly being TRBD2 (5 bases). V was clipped by 5 bases and J by 2 bases, with 8 bases between them. CDR1 and CDR2 (germline): KGHDR, SFDVKD. The CDR3 totals 13 residues. CDR3 sequence: CATSVREQETQYF. CDR3 nucleotide sequence: TGTGCCACCAGTGTGAGGGAGCAAGAGACCCAGTACTTC.

This clonotype was seen only a few times. V gene TRBV18 combines with J gene TRBJ2-6; D gene unclear. The CDR3 length is 15 residues. The V gene's germline CDR1 is KGHSH and CDR2 LQKENI. V was shortened by 3 bases and J by 0 bases, with 6 bases between the two germline ends. CDR3 coding DNA: TGTGCCAGCTCACCGCCGACCTCTGGGGCCAACGTCCTGACTTTC. This codes for CASSPPTSGANVLTF.

This chain joins TRBV20-1 and TRBJ2-7; possibly TRBD2 for D (6 bases). Germline V CDR1 and CDR2: DFQATT, SNEGSKA (reference sequence). The ends were cut back, 3 bases at V and 8 bases at J, with 17 bases in the middle. The CDR3 is made up of 13 amino acids. The CDR3 region has the DNA TGCAGTGCTAGCGCCGGGGGATCTACGAAGCAGTACTTC. This codes for CSASAGGSTKQYF.

The V and J genes are TRBV9 and TRBJ2-7; D assignment may be TRBD1 or TRBD2 (5 bases each). The germline V gene encodes CDR1 SGDLS and CDR2 YYNGEE. Trimming took off 2 bases at V and 2 bases at J, with 17 bases between the two ends. The CDR3 length is 16 residues. The CDR3 sequence is CASSVGDLVVPYEQYF. As DNA, the CDR3 is TGTGCCAGCAGCGTGGGGGATCTCGTCGTCCCCTACGAGCAGTACTTC.

The V gene is TRBV5-1, the J gene TRBJ1-2; D is possibly TRBD1 (6 bases). V was clipped by 5 bases and J by 4 bases, with 27 bases between them. The length of the CDR3 is 18 residues. Germline V gives CDR1 SGHRS, CDR2 YFSETQ. The CDR3 sequence: CASRHSNKTGIVSYGYTF. The CDR3 DNA sequence: TGCGCCAGCAGACATTCCAACAAGACAGGCATCGTGAGCTATGGCTACACCTTC.

The chain has TRBV20-1 and TRBJ1-6; D is uncertain. The length of the CDR3 is 16 residues. CDR1 DFQATT and CDR2 SNEGSKA come from the germline V gene (reference sequence). Deletions cut 3 bases from V and 7 bases from J, with 19 bases between. This chain's CDR3 is CSASHRELGYNSPLHF. CDR3 sequence (DNA): TGCAGTGCTAGCCATCGGGAGCTGGGTTACAATTCACCCCTCCACTTT.

This chain joins TRBV9 and TRBJ2-1, with D hard to call. CDR1 is SGDLS and CDR2 is YYNGEE in the germline V gene. V lost 0 bases and J lost 6, with 4 bases in between. The CDR3 contains 12 residues. CDR3 coding DNA: TGTGCCAGCAGCGTAGATCGCAATGAGCAGTTCTTC. It specifies CASSVDRNEQFF.

This clonotype was recorded a few times. This rearrangement joins TRBV5-1 to TRBJ1-6; no clear D gene. The CDR3 loop spans 19 amino acids. Germline assignment: CDR1 SGHRS and CDR2 YFSETQ. V was trimmed by 4 bases and J by 0 bases, leaving 20 bases between them. The CDR3, as DNA: TGCGCCAGCAGCCCGGGAGGTAAAGGGTACGGCTCCTATAATTCACCCCTCCACTTT. Translation gives CASSPGGKGYGSYNSPLHF. Complete variable domain (other parts from reference TRBV5-1 and TRBJ1-6): KAGVTQTPRYLIKTRGQQVTLSCSPISGHRSVSWYQQTPGQGLQFLFEYFSETQRNKGNFPGRFSGRQFSNSRSEMNVSTLELGDSALYLCASSPGGKGYGSYNSPLHFGNGTRLTVT.

This clonotype appeared a few times. V gene TRBV7-3 combines with J gene TRBJ2-3; D is ambiguous. V lost 5 bases and J lost 0, with 9 bases in between. CDR1 and CDR2 from the germline V gene are SGHTA and FQGTGA. CDR3 length: 14 amino acids. CDR3 region: CASSPQHSTDTQYF. The CDR3 DNA follows: TGTGCCAGCAGCCCACAGCATAGCACAGATACGCAGTATTTT.

This clonotype showed up just a few times. The chain employs TRBV5-1 and TRBJ2-3, with TRBD2 identical over 11 bases. V lost 4 bases to trimming and J lost 2 bases; unmatched junction nucleotides: 6. CDR1 SGHRS and CDR2 YFSETQ come from the germline V gene. The CDR3 sequence is 16 residues long. This CDR3 reads CASSKGLAENTDTQYF. The DNA for the CDR3 is TGCGCCAGCAGCAAGGGACTAGCGGAGAACACAGATACGCAGTATTTT.